These 5 T cell receptor beta chains were all obtained from the same sample, sequenced in a study of cytotoxic CD8 clonotypes in ibrutinib-treated CLL. Profiled with immunoSEQ multiplex PCR; TCRdb holds only in-frame clones, not every one. This sample carries some 200,000 clones, roughly three quarters of them seen once, and the ten largest clones take over 9.5%. Sample: PBMCs, taken after 12 months of ibrutinib treatment. The receptors stem from a human donor with chronic lymphocytic leukemia.

The chain has TRBV7-9 and TRBJ2-7, with D uncertain. Trimming pared 5 bases from V and 2 bases from J, leaving 13 bases between. Germline assignment: CDR1 SEHNR and CDR2 FQNEAQ (reference sequence). CDR3 length: 14 residues. The CDR3 DNA sequence: TGTGCCAGCAGCCCCATTGTAGCAGCCTACGAGCAGTACTTC. Amino acid sequence: CASSPIVAAYEQYF.

This clone was detected once. J is TRBJ2-7 and V is TRBV12-5, with 10 bases that match TRBD1. The germline V gene encodes CDR1 LGHNT and CDR2 FRNRAP. V lost 6 bases to trimming and J lost 0 bases; unmatched junction nucleotides: 5. The CDR3 loop spans 15 amino acids. The CDR3 reads CASGMGQGLSYEQYF. The DNA for the CDR3 is TGTGCTAGTGGAATGGGACAGGGGCTCTCCTACGAGCAGTACTTC.

The chain is built from TRBV6-5 and TRBJ2-3; no definite D call. CDR3 length: 12 residues. The ends were cut back, 6 bases at V and 3 bases at J, with 7 bases in the middle. Germline loops: CDR1 MNHEY, CDR2 SVGAGI. CDR3 region: CASSPPTDTQYF. DNA for the CDR3: TGTGCCAGCAGCCCACCTACAGATACGCAGTATTTT.

This clone was counted a single time. This chain joins TRBV19 and TRBJ1-1; D ambiguous. V was clipped by 4 bases and J by 7 bases, with 10 bases between them. CDR3 length equals 12 residues. Germline CDR1 LNHDA, CDR2 SQIVND (reference sequence). This CDR3 reads CASSKYSGEAFF. The CDR3 bases are TGTGCCAGTAGTAAATACTCGGGTGAAGCTTTCTTT.

This clone has more than one count but fewer than ten. A junction boundary mismatches the germline segment, possibly from a read error. The gene calls are TRBV7-7 and TRBJ2-1; 7 nucleotides agree with TRBD2. This CDR3 contains 15 residues. CDR1 SSHAT and CDR2 FNYEAQ come from the germline V gene (reference sequence). The CDR3 here is CASSPGLGPGNEQFF. The CDR3 nucleotides read TGTGCTAGCAGCCCCGGACTAGGCCCAGGGAATGAGCAGTTCTTC.